The sequence of this T cell receptor beta chain was determined in a study of blood T cell repertoires in COVID-19. Deletions cut 0 bases from V and 6 bases from J, with 15 bases between. This CDR3 spans 15 amino acids. In germline, CDR1 is MNHNY, CDR2 SVGAGI (reference sequence). The assay was immunoSEQ multiplex PCR, and TCRdb's table has in-frame clones only and misses some. The sample includes around 15,000 clones, 88% of them seen just once. Sample: peripheral blood. V usage is TRBV6-6 and J usage is TRBJ2-7; D remains unclear. The sequence was collected from a human donor in a cohort sampled during active COVID-19. The CDR3 nucleotides read TGTGCCAGCAGTTACTCGATGAGGCAGATGGGCGAGCAGTACTTC. This sequence encodes CASSYSMRQMGEQYF.